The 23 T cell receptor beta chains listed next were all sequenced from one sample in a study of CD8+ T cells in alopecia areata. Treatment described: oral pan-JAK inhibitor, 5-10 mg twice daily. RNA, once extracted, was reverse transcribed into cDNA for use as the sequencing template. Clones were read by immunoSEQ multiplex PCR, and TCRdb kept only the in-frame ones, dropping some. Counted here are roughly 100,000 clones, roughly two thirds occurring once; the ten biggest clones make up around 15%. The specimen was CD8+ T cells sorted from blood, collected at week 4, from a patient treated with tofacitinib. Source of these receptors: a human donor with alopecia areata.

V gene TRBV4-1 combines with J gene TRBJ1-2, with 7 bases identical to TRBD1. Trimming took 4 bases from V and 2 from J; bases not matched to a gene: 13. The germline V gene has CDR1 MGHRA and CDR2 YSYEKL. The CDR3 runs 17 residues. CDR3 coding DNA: TGCGCCAGCAGCCCGCAAGGACAGGCCCACGCAAACTATGGCTACACCTTC. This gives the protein CASSPQGQAHANYGYTF.

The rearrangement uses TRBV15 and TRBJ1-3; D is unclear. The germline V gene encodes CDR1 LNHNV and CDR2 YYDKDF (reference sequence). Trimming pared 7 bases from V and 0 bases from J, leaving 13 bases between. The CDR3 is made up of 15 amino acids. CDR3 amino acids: CATKGGTGSGNTIYF. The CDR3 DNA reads TGTGCCACCAAGGGAGGTACCGGCTCTGGAAACACCATATATTTT.

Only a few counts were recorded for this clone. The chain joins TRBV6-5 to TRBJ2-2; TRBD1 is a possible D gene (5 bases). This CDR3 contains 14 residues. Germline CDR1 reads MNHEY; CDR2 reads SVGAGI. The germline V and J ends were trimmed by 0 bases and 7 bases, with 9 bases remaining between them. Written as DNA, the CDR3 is TGTGCCAGCAGTTACTCTTTAGGGGTCGGGGAGCTGTTTTTT. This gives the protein CASSYSLGVGELFF.

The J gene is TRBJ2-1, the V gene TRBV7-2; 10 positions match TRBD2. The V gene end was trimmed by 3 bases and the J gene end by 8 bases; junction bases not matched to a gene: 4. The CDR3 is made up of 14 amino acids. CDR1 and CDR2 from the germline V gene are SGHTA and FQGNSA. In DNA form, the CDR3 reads TGTGCCAGCAGCTTGAGCGGGGGGGCCGATGAGCAGTTCTTC. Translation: CASSLSGGADEQFF.

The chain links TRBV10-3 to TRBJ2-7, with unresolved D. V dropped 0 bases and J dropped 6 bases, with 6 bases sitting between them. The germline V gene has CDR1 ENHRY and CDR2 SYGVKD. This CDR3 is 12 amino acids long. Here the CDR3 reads CAISESVAEQYF. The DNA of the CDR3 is TGTGCCATCAGTGAGTCGGTAGCCGAGCAGTACTTC.

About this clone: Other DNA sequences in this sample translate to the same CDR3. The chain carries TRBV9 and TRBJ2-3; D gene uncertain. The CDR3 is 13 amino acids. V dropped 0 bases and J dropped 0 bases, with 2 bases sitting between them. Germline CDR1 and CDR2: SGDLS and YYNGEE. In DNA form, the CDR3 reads TGTGCCAGCAGCGTAGGAAGCACAGATACGCAGTATTTT. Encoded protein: CASSVGSTDTQYF.

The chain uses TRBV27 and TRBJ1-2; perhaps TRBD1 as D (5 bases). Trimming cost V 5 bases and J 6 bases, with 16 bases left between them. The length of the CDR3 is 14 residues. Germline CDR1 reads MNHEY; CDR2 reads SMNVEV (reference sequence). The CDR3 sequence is CASSPTGGMDGYTF. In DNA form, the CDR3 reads TGTGCCAGCAGTCCCACCGGGGGGATGGATGGCTACACCTTC.

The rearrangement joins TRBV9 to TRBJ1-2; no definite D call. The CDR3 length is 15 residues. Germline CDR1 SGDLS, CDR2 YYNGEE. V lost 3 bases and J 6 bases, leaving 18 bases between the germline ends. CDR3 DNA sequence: TGTGCCAGCAGCGGGTGGGAAGAGAATAAGGATGGCTACACCTTC. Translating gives CASSGWEENKDGYTF.

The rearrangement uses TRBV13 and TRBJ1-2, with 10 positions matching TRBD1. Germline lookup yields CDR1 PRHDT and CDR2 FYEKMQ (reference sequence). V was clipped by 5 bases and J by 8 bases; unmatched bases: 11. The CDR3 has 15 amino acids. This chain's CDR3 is CASSESHGTGDGYTF. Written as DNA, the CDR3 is TGTGCCAGCAGCGAGTCCCATGGGACAGGGGACGGCTACACCTTC.

The CDR3 bases are TGCAGCGTTGACCCTAGCGGGACCTACAATGAGCAGTTCTTC. It translates to CSVDPSGTYNEQFF. V is TRBV29-1 and J is TRBJ2-1; the match to TRBD2 covers 9 bases. With V trimmed by 3 bases and J by 2 bases, 2 bases remained unmatched. The germline V gene has CDR1 SQVTM and CDR2 ANQGSEA. The CDR3 runs 14 residues.

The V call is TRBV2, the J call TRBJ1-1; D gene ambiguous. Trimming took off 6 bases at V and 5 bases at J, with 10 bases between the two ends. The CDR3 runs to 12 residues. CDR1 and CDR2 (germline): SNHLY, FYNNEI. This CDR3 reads CASRRELTEAFF. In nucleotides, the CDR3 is TGTGCCAGCAGAAGGGAACTTACTGAAGCTTTCTTT.

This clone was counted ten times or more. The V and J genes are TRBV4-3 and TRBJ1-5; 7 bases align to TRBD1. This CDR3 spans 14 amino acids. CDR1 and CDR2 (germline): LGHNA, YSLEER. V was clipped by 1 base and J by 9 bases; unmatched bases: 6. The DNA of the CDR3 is TGCGCCAGCAGCCAAGTAAGACAGGGACGGCCCCAGCATTTT. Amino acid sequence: CASSQVRQGRPQHF.

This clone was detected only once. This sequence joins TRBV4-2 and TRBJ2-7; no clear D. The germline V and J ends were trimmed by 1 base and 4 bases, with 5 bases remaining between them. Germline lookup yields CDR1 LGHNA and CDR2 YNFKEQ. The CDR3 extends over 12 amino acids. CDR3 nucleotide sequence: TGTGCCAGCAGCCAAGTTGGTTACGAGCAGTACTTC. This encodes CASSQVGYEQYF.

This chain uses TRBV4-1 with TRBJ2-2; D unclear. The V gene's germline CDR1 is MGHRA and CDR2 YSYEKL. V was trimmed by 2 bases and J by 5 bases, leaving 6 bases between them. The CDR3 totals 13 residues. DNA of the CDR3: TGCGCCAGCAGCCAATCAGTAACCGGGGAGCTGTTTTTT. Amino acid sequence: CASSQSVTGELFF.

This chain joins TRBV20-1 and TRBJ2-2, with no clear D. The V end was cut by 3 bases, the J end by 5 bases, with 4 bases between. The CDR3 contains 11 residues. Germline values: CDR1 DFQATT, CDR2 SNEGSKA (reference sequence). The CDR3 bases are TGCAGTGCTAGGGAAACCGGGGAGCTGTTTTTT. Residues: CSARETGELFF.

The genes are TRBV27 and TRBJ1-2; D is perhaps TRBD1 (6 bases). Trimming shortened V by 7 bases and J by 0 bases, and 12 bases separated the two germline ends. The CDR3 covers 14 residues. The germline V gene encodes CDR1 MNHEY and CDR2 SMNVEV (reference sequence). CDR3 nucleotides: TGTGCCAGCACCCCCGGGACAACTAACTATGGCTACACCTTC. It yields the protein CASTPGTTNYGYTF.

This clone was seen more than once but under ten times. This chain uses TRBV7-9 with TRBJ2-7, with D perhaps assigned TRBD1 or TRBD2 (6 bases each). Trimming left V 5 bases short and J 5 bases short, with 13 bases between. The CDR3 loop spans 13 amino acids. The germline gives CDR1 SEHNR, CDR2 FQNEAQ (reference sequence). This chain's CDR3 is CASSTGRQNEQYF. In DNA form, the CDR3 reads TGTGCCAGCAGCACAGGGAGGCAAAACGAGCAGTACTTC.

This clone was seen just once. CDR3 sequence reads: CASSGQGAWETQYF. The DNA of the CDR3 is TGTGCCAGCAGTGGGCAGGGGGCTTGGGAGACCCAGTACTTC. The chain carries TRBV25-1 and TRBJ2-5, with 8 bases aligning to TRBD1. J was trimmed by 5 bases and V by 4 bases; bases with no gene match: 6. CDR3 length: 14 residues. The germline gives CDR1 MGHDK, CDR2 SYGVNS.

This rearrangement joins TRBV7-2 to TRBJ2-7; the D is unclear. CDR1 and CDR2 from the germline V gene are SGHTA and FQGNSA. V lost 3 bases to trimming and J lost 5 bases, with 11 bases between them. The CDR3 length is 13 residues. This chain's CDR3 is CASSFYQSDEQYF. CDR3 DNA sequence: TGTGCCAGCAGCTTTTACCAATCTGACGAGCAGTACTTC.

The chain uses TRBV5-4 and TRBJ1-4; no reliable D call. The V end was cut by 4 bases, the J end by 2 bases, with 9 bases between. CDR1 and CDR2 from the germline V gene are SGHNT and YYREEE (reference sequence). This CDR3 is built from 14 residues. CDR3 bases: TGTGCCAGCAGCCCAGGAGGTACTAATGAAAAACTGTTTTTT. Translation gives CASSPGGTNEKLFF.

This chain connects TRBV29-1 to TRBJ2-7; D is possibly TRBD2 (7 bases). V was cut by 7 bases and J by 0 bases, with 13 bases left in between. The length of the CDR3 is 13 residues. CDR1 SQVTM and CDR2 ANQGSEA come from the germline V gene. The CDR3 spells CSARGGGSYEQYF. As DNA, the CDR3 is TGCAGCGCGAGGGGAGGGGGCTCCTACGAGCAGTACTTC.

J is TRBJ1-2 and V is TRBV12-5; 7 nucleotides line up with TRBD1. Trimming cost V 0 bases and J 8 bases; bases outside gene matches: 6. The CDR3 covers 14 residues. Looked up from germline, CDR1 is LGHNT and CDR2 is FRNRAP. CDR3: CASGLVGGGGGYTF. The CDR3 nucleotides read TGTGCTAGTGGTTTGGTAGGAGGGGGCGGCGGCTACACCTTC.

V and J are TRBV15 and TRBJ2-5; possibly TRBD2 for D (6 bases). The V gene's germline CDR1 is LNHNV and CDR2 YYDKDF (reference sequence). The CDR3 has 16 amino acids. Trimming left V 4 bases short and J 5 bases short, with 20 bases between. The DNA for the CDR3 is TGTGCCACCAGCAAGGAGGGAGGAGGGTTGGGCGAGACCCAGTACTTC. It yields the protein CATSKEGGGLGETQYF.